The T cell receptor (beta chain) under discussion was sequenced for a study of T cell repertoires in cytomegalovirus infection. Germline CDR1 SGHTA, CDR2 FQGNSA. Trimming took 5 bases from V and 1 from J, leaving 11 bases between them. There are 14 residues in the CDR3. TCRdb redid the calling of the reads with MiXCR, one entry per CDR3 protein. The table shows approximately 120,000 distinct CDR3 sequences, with over 25% occurring only once. Ten or more counts support this clonotype. Its antigen remains unidentified. The sample consisted of CD8+ T cells from cultured PBMCs, taken from culture after CMV antigen stimulation. The clonotype was recovered from a human donor in good health (CMV status not recorded). Some clones in this sample may be carry-over from other donors' samples. The rearrangement joins TRBV7-2 to TRBJ1-1; no definite D call. CDR3 DNA: TGTGCCAGCAGCCCCGGGTCCGGGAACACTGAAGCTTTCTTT. Amino acids: CASSPGSGNTEAFF.